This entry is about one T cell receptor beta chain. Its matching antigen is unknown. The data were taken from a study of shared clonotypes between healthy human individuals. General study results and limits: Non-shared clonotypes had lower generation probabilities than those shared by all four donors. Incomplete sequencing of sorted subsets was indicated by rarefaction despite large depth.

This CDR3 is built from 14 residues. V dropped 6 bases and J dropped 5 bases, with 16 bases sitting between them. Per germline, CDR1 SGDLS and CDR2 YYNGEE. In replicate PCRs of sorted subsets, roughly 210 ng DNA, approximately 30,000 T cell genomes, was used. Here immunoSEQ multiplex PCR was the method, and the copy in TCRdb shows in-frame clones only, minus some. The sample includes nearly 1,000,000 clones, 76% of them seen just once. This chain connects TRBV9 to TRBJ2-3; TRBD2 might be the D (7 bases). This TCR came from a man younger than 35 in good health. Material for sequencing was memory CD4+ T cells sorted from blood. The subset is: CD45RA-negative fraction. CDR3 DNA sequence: TGTGCCAGCAACCTACGGGGGGCCGGAGATACGCAGTATTTT. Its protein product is CASNLRGAGDTQYF.